This T cell receptor (beta chain) was sequenced during a study of T cell changes during pregnancy in multiple sclerosis. V shed 0 bases and J 0 bases; nucleotides not matched to a gene: 3. The CDR3 is 16 amino acids. Germline assignment: CDR1 MNHEY and CDR2 SVGAGI. Assay used: immunoSEQ multiplex PCR; TCRdb lists only in-frame clones, some missing. The repertoire consists of roughly 57,000 clones, with about nine tenths occurring once and the leading ten covering about 2.3%. With respect to this clone: Other DNA sequences in the same sample also yield this CDR3.

This sequence originates from a female donor with multiple sclerosis, enrolled in a pregnancy study. The starting material was peripheral blood, obtained in the first trimester of pregnancy. The chain carries TRBV6-5 and TRBJ2-7; 9 positions match TRBD2. The DNA for the CDR3 is TGTGCCAGCAGTTACTCTAGCGGGGGTAGCTCCTACGAGCAGTACTTC. Translating it yields CASSYSSGGSSYEQYF.